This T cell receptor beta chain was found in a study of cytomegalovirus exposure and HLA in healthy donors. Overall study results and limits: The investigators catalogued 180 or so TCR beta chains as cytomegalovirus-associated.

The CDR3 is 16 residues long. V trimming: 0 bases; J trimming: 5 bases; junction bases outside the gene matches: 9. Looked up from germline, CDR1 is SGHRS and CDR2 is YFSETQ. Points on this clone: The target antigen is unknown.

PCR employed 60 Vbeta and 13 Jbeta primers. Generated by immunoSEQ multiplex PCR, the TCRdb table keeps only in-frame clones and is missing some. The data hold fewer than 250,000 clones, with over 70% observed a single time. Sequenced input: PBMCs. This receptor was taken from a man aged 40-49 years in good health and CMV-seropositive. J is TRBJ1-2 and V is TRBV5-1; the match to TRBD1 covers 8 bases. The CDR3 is CASSLGGQGPGYGYTF. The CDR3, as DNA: TGCGCCAGCAGCTTGGGTGGACAGGGCCCGGGTTATGGCTACACCTTC.